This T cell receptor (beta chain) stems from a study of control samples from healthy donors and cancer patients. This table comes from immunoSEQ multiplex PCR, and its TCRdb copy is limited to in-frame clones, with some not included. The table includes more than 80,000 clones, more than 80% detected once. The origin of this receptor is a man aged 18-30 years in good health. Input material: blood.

The chain's CDR3 is CASSPPGLLVAFF. CDR3 nucleotides: TGTGCCAGCTCACCACCGGGACTTTTAGTAGCTTTCTTT. The chain carries TRBV18 and TRBJ1-1; perhaps TRBD1 as D (5 bases). The CDR3 length is 13 residues. Per germline, CDR1 KGHSH and CDR2 LQKENI. The V gene lost 0 bases and the J gene lost 10 bases, with 12 bases spanning the gap.